This entry features one T cell receptor (beta chain) sequence. Antigen unknown. This record comes from a study of cytomegalovirus exposure and HLA in healthy donors. Study-wide findings and caveats: Analysis performed later found more than 15,000 TCR beta sequences associated with HLA alleles at 0.05 false discovery rate.

PCR used 60 Vbeta primers and 13 Jbeta primers. Method: immunoSEQ multiplex PCR; TCRdb's copy keeps in-frame clones and lacks some. The sample lists approximately 150,000 clones; about 70% were seen once. Sequenced material: PBMCs. The TCR was taken from a woman under 30 in good health and CMV-seropositive.

CDR3 in DNA: TGTGCCAGCACTAAGCCCGGGACTATCTCCTACGAGCAGTACTTC. As protein: CASTKPGTISYEQYF. The chain recombines TRBV6-1 with TRBJ2-7; 7 bases align to TRBD2. The CDR3 runs to 15 residues. The germline V gene encodes CDR1 MNHNS and CDR2 SASEGT. Trimming at V came to 7 bases and at J to 0 bases, leaving 9 bases not matched to a gene.